The 20 T cell receptor beta chains below come from one sample, sequenced in a study of T cells after posttransplantation cyclophosphamide (dated by TCRdb to about 2016). The time point label for this specimen denotes: posttransplant day relative to BM transplant. The sample's treatment or condition label, decoded: high-dose cyclophosphamide on days +3 and +4 as single-agent GVHD prophylaxis. For conditioning, the PTCy patients got busulfan and fludarabine, then a related or unrelated marrow graft, followed by cyclophosphamide on days +3 and +4. The library was produced with the immunoSEQ multiplex PCR assay. TCRdb provides this immuneACCESS table in a form limited to in-frame rearrangements. Some clones are lacking; in checked studies, under half of them reflect an unresolved V gene, and why the rest are absent is not known. The table puts approximately 13,000 clones in this sample, none counted just once. The top ten constitute roughly 26% of the sample.

Sequenced here: PBMCs, sampled after allogeneic stem cell transplant with posttransplant cyclophosphamide. These receptors were collected from a female patient in her thirties or forties who received an allogeneic stem cell transplant from an unrelated donor, was CMV-positive, and had acute GVHD only. It is possible that, after a transplant, some T cells come from the graft donor.

V is TRBV15 and J is TRBJ2-3; 11 bases agree with TRBD2. The CDR3 loop spans 13 amino acids. Germline lookup yields CDR1 LNHNV and CDR2 YYDKDF (reference sequence). After removal of 7 bases from V and 10 bases from J, the junction contained 7 bases not matched to a gene. CDR3 amino acids: CATITSGSSSQYF. CDR3 nucleotide sequence: TGTGCCACCATCACTAGCGGGAGTTCGTCGCAGTATTTT. The full variable domain, with the rest looked up from reference TRBV15 and TRBJ2-3, is DAMVIQNPRYQVTQFGKPVTLSCSQTLNHNVMYWYQQKSSQAPKLLFHYYDKDFNNEADTPDNFQSRRPNTSFCFLDIRSPGLGDTAMYLCATITSGSSSQYFGPGTRLTVL.

This clone was counted many times. This CDR3 reads CASSRFGDGNQPQHF. The CDR3 DNA follows: TGTGCCAGCAGCCGGTTCGGGGATGGCAATCAGCCCCAGCATTTT. The J gene is TRBJ1-5, the V gene TRBV4-2; no clear D gene. Germline CDR1 is LGHNA and CDR2 is YNFKEQ. V was cut by 4 bases and J by 2 bases, with 12 bases left in between. This CDR3 spans 15 amino acids.

The sample holds many counts of this clone. V is TRBV7-9 and J is TRBJ2-7, with D perhaps matching TRBD1 (5 bases). The germline V and J ends were trimmed by 5 bases and 3 bases, with 11 bases remaining between them. CDR3 size: 13 residues. Germline lookup yields CDR1 SEHNR and CDR2 FQNEAQ (reference sequence). This CDR3 reads CASSMTAYYEQYF. The CDR3 region has the DNA TGTGCCAGCAGCATGACAGCGTACTACGAGCAGTACTTC.

This clone occurred many times. This rearrangement joins TRBV19 to TRBJ1-5; 10 positions agree with TRBD1. The CDR3 sequence is 14 residues long. J gave up 6 bases and V 5 bases, and 4 bases lay outside the gene matches. In germline, CDR1 is LNHDA, CDR2 SQIVND (reference sequence). CDR3 bases: TGTGCCAGTAGTCACCGGGACAGGGGTCAGCCCCAGCATTTT. This gives the protein CASSHRDRGQPQHF.

This chain joins TRBV7-8 and TRBJ2-6, with a weak D call TRBD2 (6 bases). The V gene's germline CDR1 is SGHVS and CDR2 FQNEAQ. This CDR3 comprises 17 residues. Deletions cut 0 bases from V and 3 bases from J, with 12 bases between. CDR3 amino acids: CASSLAVRGIGANVLTF. CDR3 coding DNA: TGTGCCAGCAGCTTAGCGGTCCGGGGGATTGGGGCCAACGTCCTGACTTTC.

This clone has only a few counts. The chain has TRBV7-2 and TRBJ2-3; D may be TRBD2 (6 bases). The germline V and J ends were trimmed by 0 bases and 2 bases, with 9 bases remaining between them. This CDR3 contains 15 residues. CDR1 is SGHTA and CDR2 is FQGNSA in the germline V gene. CDR3 sequence reads: CASSLAGGATDTQYF. The CDR3 nucleotides read TGTGCCAGCAGCTTAGCGGGCGGGGCCACAGATACGCAGTATTTT.

This clone was found many times. The chain joins TRBV2 to TRBJ2-5; possible D gene TRBD2, 6 bases. Per germline, CDR1 SNHLY and CDR2 FYNNEI. The CDR3 has 12 residues. The V end was cut by 8 bases, the J end by 5 bases, with 12 bases between. CDR3 nucleotides: TGTGCCAGCGGGGGGAAAAAGGAGACCCAGTACTTC. Protein sequence: CASGGKKETQYF.

This clone was counted ten times or more. This chain connects TRBV7-9 to TRBJ2-1; D is ambiguous. Germline V gives CDR1 SEHNR, CDR2 FQNEAQ (reference sequence). The CDR3 length is 15 residues. Trimming removed 1 base at V and 5 bases at J, with 12 bases between. Here the CDR3 DNA reads TGTGCCAGCAGCTTAGGGAGAAACCCCCACAATGAGCAGTTCTTC. Translated: CASSLGRNPHNEQFF. Combining the CDR3 with reference TRBV7-9 and TRBJ2-1 gives the whole variable domain DTGVSQNPRHKITKRGQNVTFRCDPISEHNRLYWYRQTLGQGPEFLTYFQNEAQLEKSRLLSDRFSAERPKGSFSTLEIQRTEQGDSAMYLCASSLGRNPHNEQFFGPGTRLTVL.

This clone was found many times. The rearrangement links TRBV7-9 to TRBJ1-1; 9 bases agree with TRBD1. The CDR3 totals 15 residues. V trimming: 1 base; J trimming: 5 bases; junction bases outside the gene matches: 5. Germline V gene lookup returns CDR1 SEHNR and CDR2 FQNEAQ (reference sequence). This chain's CDR3 is CASSLDRGRLTEAFF. In DNA, the CDR3 is TGTGCCAGCAGCTTAGACAGGGGGCGCTTAACTGAAGCTTTCTTT.

This clone was observed a few times. This chain uses TRBV7-2 with TRBJ2-5; 16 bases are a match to TRBD2. J was trimmed by 0 bases and V by 5 bases; bases with no gene match: 9. Germline CDR1 is SGHTA and CDR2 is FQGNSA. The CDR3 spans 19 residues. CDR3 sequence reads: CASSAQGTSGRGYQETQYF. CDR3 nucleotide sequence: TGTGCCAGCAGCGCGCAAGGGACTAGCGGGAGGGGGTACCAAGAGACCCAGTACTTC.

This clone appeared many times. The rearrangement joins TRBV5-1 to TRBJ2-1, with D possibly TRBD2 on 6 matching bases. CDR1 and CDR2 from the germline V gene are SGHRS and YFSETQ. CDR3 length: 15 residues. V was trimmed by 3 bases and J by 6 bases, leaving 16 bases between them. DNA of the CDR3: TGCGCCAGCAGCTGGAGGTACCTAGCGTCCAATGAGCAGTTCTTC. Protein: CASSWRYLASNEQFF.

This clone came up many times. The chain has TRBV28 and TRBJ1-3; D gene ambiguous. The CDR3 covers 14 residues. The germline gives CDR1 MDHEN, CDR2 SYDVKM. V lost 3 bases, J lost 4 bases, and 10 bases lay in between. The CDR3 is CASSFGRSGNTIYF. The CDR3, as DNA: TGTGCCAGCAGTTTTGGCAGGTCAGGAAACACCATATATTTT.

This clone was counted between two and nine times. The rearrangement joins TRBV25-1 to TRBJ1-2; 7 nucleotides match TRBD1. Per germline, CDR1 MGHDK and CDR2 SYGVNS. This CDR3 comprises 14 residues. With V trimmed by 5 bases and J by 1 base, 4 bases remained unmatched. The CDR3, as DNA: TGTGCCAGCAGTCGGACAGGACTTAACTATGGCTACACCTTC. It encodes CASSRTGLNYGYTF.

This clone has ten or more counts. The chain joins TRBV5-6 to TRBJ2-7; possible D gene TRBD2, 5 bases. From germline, CDR1 is SGHDT and CDR2 YYEEEE. This CDR3 has 12 residues. The ends were cut back, 3 bases at V and 3 bases at J, with 7 bases in the middle. The CDR3 DNA sequence: TGTGCCAGCAGCTACGACTACTACGAGCAGTACTTC. It translates to CASSYDYYEQYF.

This clone was counted ten times or more. As DNA, the CDR3 is TGTGCCAGCAGCCCTTTGACTAGTTCAGATACGCAGTATTTT. Its protein is CASSPLTSSDTQYF. The chain employs TRBV11-2 and TRBJ2-3, with D possibly being TRBD2 (6 bases). The germline V gene encodes CDR1 SGHAT and CDR2 FQNNGV. This CDR3 contains 14 residues. Trimming removed 5 bases from V and 4 bases from J, with 13 bases in between.

This clone was seen many times. V usage is TRBV7-7 and J usage is TRBJ2-7, with 7 bases matching TRBD1. This CDR3 has 11 residues. The V gene's germline CDR1 is SSHAT and CDR2 FNYEAQ (reference sequence). Here the CDR3 reads CASSLEDDRDV. In DNA form, the CDR3 reads TGTGCTAGCAGCTTAGAGGACGACAGGGACGTC.

Here the CDR3 DNA reads TGTGCCAGCAGCGTAGAAGCGGGGGGCCGGGGAGAGACCCAGTACTTC. It specifies CASSVEAGGRGETQYF. The chain combines TRBV9 with TRBJ2-5, with 9 bases that match TRBD2. J lost 4 bases, V lost 0 bases, and 7 bases had no gene match. The CDR3 is made up of 16 amino acids. Germline V gene data show CDR1 as SGDLS and CDR2 as YYNGEE.

This clone has a count of ten or more. J is TRBJ2-7 and V is TRBV19, with D unresolved. V gave up 5 bases and J gave up 3 bases, with 11 bases separating them. This CDR3 is built from 13 residues. The germline CDR1 and CDR2 sequences are LNHDA and SQIVND (reference sequence). The CDR3 region is CASSGGSGYEQYV. The CDR3 DNA follows: TGTGCCAGTAGTGGCGGATCCGGCTACGAGCAGTACGTC.

The DNA for the CDR3 is TGCGCCAGCAGCCAAGAAGGGGGGGGGCACCGCCTCCACACCGGGGAGCTGTTTTTT. It specifies CASSQEGGGHRLHTGELFF. The chain carries TRBV4-1 and TRBJ2-2, with TRBD2 as a possible D gene (7 bases). V shed 0 bases and J shed 3 bases, with 20 bases lying between them. Germline V gene data show CDR1 as MGHRA and CDR2 as YSYEKL. This CDR3 spans 19 amino acids.

The sample holds many counts of this clone. The rearrangement links TRBV4-3 to TRBJ2-5, with D perhaps TRBD2 (5 bases). Germline CDR1 LGHNA, CDR2 YSLEER. The CDR3 covers 16 residues. Trimming shortened V by 0 bases and J by 1 base, and 12 bases separated the two germline ends. This CDR3 reads CASSQDASGIQETQYF. CDR3 sequence (DNA): TGCGCCAGCAGCCAAGATGCGTCGGGGATCCAAGAGACCCAGTACTTC.